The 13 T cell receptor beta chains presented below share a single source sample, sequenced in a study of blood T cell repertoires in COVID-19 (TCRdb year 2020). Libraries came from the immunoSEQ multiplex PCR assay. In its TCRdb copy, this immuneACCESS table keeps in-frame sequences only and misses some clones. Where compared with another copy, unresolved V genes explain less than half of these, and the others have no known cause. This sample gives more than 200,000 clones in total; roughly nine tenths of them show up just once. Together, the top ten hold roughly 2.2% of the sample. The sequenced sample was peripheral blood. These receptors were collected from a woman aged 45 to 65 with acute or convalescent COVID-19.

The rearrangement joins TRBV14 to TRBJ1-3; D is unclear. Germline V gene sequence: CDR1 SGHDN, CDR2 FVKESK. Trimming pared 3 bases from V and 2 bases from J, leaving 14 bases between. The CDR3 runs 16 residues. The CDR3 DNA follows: TGTGCCAGCAGCCACCTCGGTATCTTCCCTGGAAACACCATATATTTT. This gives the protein CASSHLGIFPGNTIYF.

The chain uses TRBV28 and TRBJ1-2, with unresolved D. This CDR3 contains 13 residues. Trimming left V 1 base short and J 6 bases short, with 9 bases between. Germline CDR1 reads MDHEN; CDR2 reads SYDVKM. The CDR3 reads CASSLLAGDGYTF. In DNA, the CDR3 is TGTGCCAGCAGTTTATTGGCGGGAGATGGCTACACCTTC.

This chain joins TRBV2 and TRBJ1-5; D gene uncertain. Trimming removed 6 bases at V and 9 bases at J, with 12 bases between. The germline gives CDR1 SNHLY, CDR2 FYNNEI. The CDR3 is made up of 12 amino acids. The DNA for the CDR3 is TGTGCCAGCAGCAACCCCCCGGGGCCCCAGCATTTT. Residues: CASSNPPGPQHF.

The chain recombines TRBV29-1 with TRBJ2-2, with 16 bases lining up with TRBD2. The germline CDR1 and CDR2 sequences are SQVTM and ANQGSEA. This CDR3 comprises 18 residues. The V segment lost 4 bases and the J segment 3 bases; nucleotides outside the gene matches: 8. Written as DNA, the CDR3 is TGCAGCGTTGCTGGGACTAGCGGGAGGGAGATTGACACCGGGGAGCTGTTTTTT. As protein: CSVAGTSGREIDTGELFF.

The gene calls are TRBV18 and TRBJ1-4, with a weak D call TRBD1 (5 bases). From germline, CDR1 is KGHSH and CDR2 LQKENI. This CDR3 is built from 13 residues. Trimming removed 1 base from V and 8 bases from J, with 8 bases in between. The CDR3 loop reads CASSPLQDEKLFF. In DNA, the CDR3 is TGTGCCAGCTCACCACTACAGGACGAAAAACTGTTTTTT.

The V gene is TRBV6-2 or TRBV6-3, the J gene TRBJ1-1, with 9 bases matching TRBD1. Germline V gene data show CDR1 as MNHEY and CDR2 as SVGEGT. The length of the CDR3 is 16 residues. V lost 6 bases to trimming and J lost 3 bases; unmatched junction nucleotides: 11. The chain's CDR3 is CASSLRQGGRDTEAFF. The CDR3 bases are TGTGCCAGCAGCCTTAGACAGGGGGGTCGGGACACTGAAGCTTTCTTT.

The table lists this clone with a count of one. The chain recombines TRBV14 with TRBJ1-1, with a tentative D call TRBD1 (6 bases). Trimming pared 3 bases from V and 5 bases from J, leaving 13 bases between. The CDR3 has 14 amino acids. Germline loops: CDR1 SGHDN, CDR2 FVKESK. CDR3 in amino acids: CASSHQGGFTEAFF. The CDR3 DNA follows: TGTGCCAGCAGCCACCAAGGGGGTTTTACTGAAGCTTTCTTT.

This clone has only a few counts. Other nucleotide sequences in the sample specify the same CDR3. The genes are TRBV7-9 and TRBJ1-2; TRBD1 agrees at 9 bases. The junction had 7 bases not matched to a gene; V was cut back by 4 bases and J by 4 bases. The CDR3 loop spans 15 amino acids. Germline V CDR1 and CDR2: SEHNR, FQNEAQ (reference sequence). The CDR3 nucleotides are TGTGCCAGCAGCTCTCCGGGACAGGGAATCTATGGCTACACCTTC. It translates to CASSSPGQGIYGYTF.

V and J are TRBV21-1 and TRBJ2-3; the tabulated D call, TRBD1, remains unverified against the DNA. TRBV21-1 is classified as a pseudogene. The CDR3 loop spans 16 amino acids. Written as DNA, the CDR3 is TGTGCCAGCAGCAAAGGGATCCAGGGTGGACAGCAGGCGCAGTATTTT. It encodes CASSKGIQGGQQAQYF.

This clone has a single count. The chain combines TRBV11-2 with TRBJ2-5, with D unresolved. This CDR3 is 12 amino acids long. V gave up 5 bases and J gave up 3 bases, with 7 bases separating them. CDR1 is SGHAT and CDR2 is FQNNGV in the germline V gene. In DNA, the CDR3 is TGTGCCAGCAGCATCAGTGAAGAGACCCAGTACTTC. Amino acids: CASSISEETQYF.

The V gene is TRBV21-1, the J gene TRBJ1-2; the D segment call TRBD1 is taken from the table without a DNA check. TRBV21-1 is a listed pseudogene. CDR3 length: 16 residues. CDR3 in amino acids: CASSKQRQGINYGYTF. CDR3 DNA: TGTGCCAGCAGCAAACAGAGACAGGGTATTAACTATGGCTACACCTTC.

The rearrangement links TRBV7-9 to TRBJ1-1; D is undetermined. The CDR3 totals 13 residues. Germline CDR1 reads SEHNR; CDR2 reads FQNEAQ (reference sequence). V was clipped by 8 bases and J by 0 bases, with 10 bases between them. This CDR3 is CASVWQVNTEAFF. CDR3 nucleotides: TGTGCCAGCGTCTGGCAGGTGAACACTGAAGCTTTCTTT. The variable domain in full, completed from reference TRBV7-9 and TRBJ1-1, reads DTGVSQNPRHKITKRGQNVTFRCDPISEHNRLYWYRQTLGQGPEFLTYFQNEAQLEKSRLLSDRFSAERPKGSFSTLEIQRTEQGDSAMYLCASVWQVNTEAFFGQGTRLTVV.

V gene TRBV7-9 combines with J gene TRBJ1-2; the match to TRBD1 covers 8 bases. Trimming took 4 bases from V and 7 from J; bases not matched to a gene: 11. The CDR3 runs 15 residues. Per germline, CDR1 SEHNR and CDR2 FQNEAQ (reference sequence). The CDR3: CASSWADREGGGYTF. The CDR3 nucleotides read TGTGCCAGCAGCTGGGCGGACAGGGAAGGAGGTGGCTACACCTTC.